Shown below are 28 T cell receptor beta chains from a single sample sequenced in a study of CD8 T cells in Susac syndrome. The authors reverse transcribed roughly 0.5 to 1 ug RNA with random hexamers. TCRdb passed the immunoSEQ multiplex PCR reads through MiXCR, listing each CDR3 protein once. This table holds roughly 110,000 distinct CDR3 sequences, about 93% found once. Sequenced material: CD4+ T cells from PBMCs. The source is a human donor in good health.

The rearrangement uses TRBV6-2 or TRBV6-3 and TRBJ1-5; a possible D gene is TRBD1 (5 bases). Germline-derived CDR1 and CDR2 are MNHEY and SVGEGT. The length of the CDR3 is 14 residues. Trimming removed 5 bases from V and 3 bases from J, with 11 bases in between. CDR3 bases: TGTGCCAGCAGTCCGGGACTGCCCAATCAGCCCCAGCATTTT. Its translation: CASSPGLPNQPQHF.

This chain links TRBV7-6 with TRBJ2-7; TRBD1 might be the D (6 bases). The germline V gene encodes CDR1 SGHVS and CDR2 FNYEAQ. Trimming cost V 5 bases and J 4 bases, with 12 bases left between them. This CDR3 is built from 13 residues. CDR3 in amino acids: CASSPSRGYEQYF. The CDR3 DNA follows: TGTGCCAGCAGCCCGAGTAGGGGGTACGAGCAGTACTTC. The complete variable domain, with remaining parts taken from reference TRBV7-6 and TRBJ2-7, reads GAGVSQSPRYKVTKRGQDVALRCDPISGHVSLYWYRQALGQGPEFLTYFNYEAQQDKSGLPNDRFSAERPEGSISTLTIQRTEQRDSAMYRCASSPSRGYEQYFGPGTRLTVT.

The chain links TRBV5-1 to TRBJ2-2; TRBD1 agrees at 8 bases. CDR1 SGHRS and CDR2 YFSETQ come from the germline V gene. V dropped 4 bases and J dropped 0; count of bases not matched to a gene: 5. This CDR3 has 16 residues. CDR3 region: CASSPAQGANTGELFF. CDR3 DNA: TGCGCCAGCAGCCCGGCACAGGGGGCGAACACCGGGGAGCTGTTTTTT.

The V gene is TRBV10-3, the J gene TRBJ2-1; D uncertain. The CDR3 has 15 amino acids. Germline V gene data show CDR1 as ENHRY and CDR2 as SYGVKD. Trimming took 0 bases from V and 8 from J, leaving 14 bases between them. CDR3 nucleotide sequence: TGTGCCATCAGTGAGTCGAGCAGGATTCGGGATGAGCAGTTCTTC. Translated: CAISESSRIRDEQFF.

This clonotype was recorded once. The chain couples TRBV4-3 to TRBJ1-2, with D perhaps matching TRBD1 (5 bases). The CDR3 sequence is 14 residues long. Trimming left V 0 bases short and J 13 bases short, with 18 bases between. Germline V CDR1 and CDR2: LGHNA, YSLEER. The CDR3 region has the DNA TGCGCCAGCAGCCAAGATAGCTTTTCGGGACCGCGCACCTTC. Its translation: CASSQDSFSGPRTF.

Worth noting for this clonotype: The final CDR3 position lacks the conserved phenylalanine or tryptophan, pointing to a likely read error. V usage is TRBV29-1 and J usage is TRBJ1-2; no clear D gene. Deletions cut 3 bases from V and 5 bases from J, with 16 bases between. Germline V gene data show CDR1 as SQVTM and CDR2 as ANQGSEA. The CDR3 spans 14 residues. Here the CDR3 DNA reads TGCAGCGTTGATAAGGGATTGGGCCCATATGGCTACACCCTC. It codes for CSVDKGLGPYGYTL.

The genes are TRBV6-2 or TRBV6-3 and TRBJ2-1; 10 bases match TRBD1. Germline V gene data show CDR1 as MNHEY and CDR2 as SVGEGT. The CDR3 runs 13 residues. Trimming at V came to 2 bases and at J to 13 bases, leaving 5 bases not matched to a gene. Here the CDR3 reads CASSYPGQGEQFF. CDR3 DNA: TGTGCCAGCAGTTACCCTGGACAGGGGGAACAGTTCTTC.

The V and J genes are TRBV20-1 and TRBJ1-4; 8 bases are shared with TRBD1. This CDR3 has 14 residues. Germline CDR1 and CDR2: DFQATT and SNEGSKA (reference sequence). J was trimmed by 7 bases and V by 1 base; bases with no gene match: 5. CDR3 protein: CSARGRQGIEKLFF. CDR3 in DNA: TGCAGTGCTAGAGGTCGACAGGGGATTGAAAAACTGTTTTTT.

The rearrangement uses TRBV6-5 and TRBJ2-3; tentatively, D is TRBD2 (5 bases). Germline values: CDR1 MNHEY, CDR2 SVGAGI. Trimming stripped 5 bases from V and 1 base from J, with 19 bases between. This CDR3 is 17 amino acids long. The chain's CDR3 is CASSTPRGALGTDTQYF. The CDR3 bases are TGTGCCAGCAGTACTCCCCGGGGAGCTCTAGGCACAGATACGCAGTATTTT.

The rearrangement uses TRBV3-1 and TRBJ1-3; no reliable D call. V lost 2 bases, J lost 8 bases, and 10 bases lay in between. Per germline, CDR1 LGHDT and CDR2 YNNKEL (reference sequence). The CDR3 is made up of 13 amino acids. The CDR3 protein is CASSQLGIDTIYF. The CDR3, as DNA: TGTGCCAGCAGCCAATTGGGGATCGACACCATATATTTT.

The CDR3 sequence is CASRSGQGAYEQYF. CDR3 nucleotide sequence: TGTGCCAGCAGATCCGGACAGGGGGCCTACGAGCAGTACTTC. The V gene is TRBV7-9, the J gene TRBJ2-7; 10 bases fit TRBD1. CDR1 SEHNR and CDR2 FQNEAQ come from the germline V gene (reference sequence). The length of the CDR3 is 14 residues. The V gene end was trimmed by 6 bases and the J gene end by 2 bases; junction bases not matched to a gene: 4.

The sample holds one count of this clonotype. This chain uses TRBV6-2 or TRBV6-3 with TRBJ1-1, with D possibly matching TRBD1 (6 bases). Germline V CDR1 and CDR2: MNHEY, SVGEGT. Trimming stripped 7 bases from V and 1 base from J, with 13 bases between. The length of the CDR3 is 14 residues. CDR3 sequence reads: CASTWGGPNTEAFF. Written as DNA, the CDR3 is TGTGCCAGCACCTGGGGGGGCCCGAACACTGAAGCTTTCTTT.

V is TRBV13 and J is TRBJ1-2, with a tentative D call TRBD1 (6 bases). V was shortened by 2 bases and J by 4 bases, with 8 bases between the two germline ends. There are 13 residues in the CDR3. CDR1 is PRHDT, CDR2 FYEKMQ, per germline (reference sequence). In nucleotides, the CDR3 is TGTGCCAGCAGCTTATCAGGGGCCTATGGCTACACCTTC. Translated, it gives CASSLSGAYGYTF. The full variable domain, completed using reference TRBV13 and TRBJ1-2, is AAGVIQSPRHLIKEKRETATLKCYPIPRHDTVYWYQQGPGQDPQFLISFYEKMQSDKGSIPDRFSAQQFSDYHSELNMSSLELGDSALYFCASSLSGAYGYTFGSGTRLTVV.

The chain employs TRBV6-5 and TRBJ1-2; D is possibly TRBD1 (5 bases). CDR3 length: 14 amino acids. Germline V gene lookup returns CDR1 MNHEY and CDR2 SVGAGI. Trimming shortened V by 7 bases and J by 2 bases, and 14 bases separated the two germline ends. The CDR3 coding sequence is TGTGCCAGCACTTATGGACAACAGAACTATGGCTACACCTTC. Protein: CASTYGQQNYGYTF.

This clonotype was recorded a few times. V usage is TRBV7-6 and J usage is TRBJ1-1; 12 nucleotides align to TRBD1. Losses at the gene ends were 5 bases for V and 6 bases for J; bases not matched to a gene: 10. Germline V CDR1 and CDR2: SGHVS, FNYEAQ. This CDR3 is 16 amino acids long. The CDR3 DNA follows: TGTGCCAGCAGCCTTGCCGGGACAGGGGGCGTCGCTGAAGCTTTCTTT. Translated, it gives CASSLAGTGGVAEAFF.

The J gene is TRBJ1-1, the V gene TRBV19; D remains unclear. The CDR3 spans 15 residues. V gave up 5 bases and J gave up 4 bases, with 17 bases separating them. Germline CDR1 LNHDA, CDR2 SQIVND (reference sequence). In DNA form, the CDR3 reads TGTGCCAGTAGTCCAGAAGGTGCGGCTGCCACTGAAGCTTTCTTT. This sequence encodes CASSPEGAAATEAFF. The whole variable domain, filled in from reference TRBV19 and TRBJ1-1, reads DGGITQSPKYLFRKEGQNVTLSCEQNLNHDAMYWYRQDPGQGLRLIYYSQIVNDFQKGDIAEGYSVSREKKESFPLTVTSAQKNPTAFYLCASSPEGAAATEAFFGQGTRLTVV.

The rearrangement joins TRBV7-3 to TRBJ1-1, with 8 nucleotides matching TRBD1. CDR1 is SGHTA and CDR2 is FQGTGA in the germline V gene. The V segment lost 5 bases and the J segment 1 base; nucleotides outside the gene matches: 3. The CDR3 covers 14 residues. CDR3 nucleotide sequence: TGTGCCAGCAGCCCCGGACAGGGGAACACTGAAGCTTTCTTT. Protein: CASSPGQGNTEAFF.

The chain is built from TRBV30 and TRBJ1-1; D is unresolved. There are 14 residues in the CDR3. The V end was cut by 1 base, the J end by 3 bases, with 12 bases between. CDR1 and CDR2 (germline): GTSNPN, SVGIG (reference sequence). The CDR3 bases are TGTGCCTGGAGTGCACCGCCGGGAGACACTGAAGCTTTCTTT. Encoded protein: CAWSAPPGDTEAFF.

This chain connects TRBV4-2 to TRBJ1-2; possible D gene TRBD1, 6 bases. Germline CDR1 is LGHNA and CDR2 is YNFKEQ. The V gene lost 0 bases and the J gene lost 4 bases, with 9 bases spanning the gap. This CDR3 spans 14 amino acids. The CDR3 loop is CASSQDRGSYGYTF. The CDR3 nucleotides are TGTGCCAGCAGCCAAGATAGGGGGAGCTATGGCTACACCTTC.

This clonotype came up once. V usage is TRBV5-1 and J usage is TRBJ1-1; D is unresolved. The CDR3 is made up of 14 amino acids. The V and J ends lost 5 bases and 3 bases respectively, with 14 bases between them. From germline, CDR1 is SGHRS and CDR2 YFSETQ. In nucleotides, the CDR3 is TGCGCCAGCAGGTCCCGAGCTGGATACACTGAAGCTTTCTTT. Amino acids: CASRSRAGYTEAFF.

This clonotype was detected only a few times. V and J are TRBV7-9 and TRBJ2-7; D not certain. The V gene's germline CDR1 is SEHNR and CDR2 FQNEAQ (reference sequence). The CDR3 contains 12 residues. The ends were cut back, 3 bases at V and 3 bases at J, with 6 bases in the middle. The CDR3, as DNA: TGTGCCAGCAGCTTTGGTAACTACGAGCAGTACTTC. This encodes CASSFGNYEQYF.

The chain employs TRBV6-5 and TRBJ2-5, with D possibly being TRBD1 or TRBD2 (5 bases each). CDR3 length: 12 amino acids. Germline assignment: CDR1 MNHEY and CDR2 SVGAGI. The V gene lost 8 bases and the J gene lost 5 bases, with 12 bases spanning the gap. CDR3 residues: CASRGTSETQYF. The CDR3, as DNA: TGTGCCAGCCGGGGCACGTCTGAGACCCAGTACTTC.

V usage is TRBV2 and J usage is TRBJ2-4, with D perhaps TRBD1 (6 bases). The CDR3 length is 13 residues. The germline V gene encodes CDR1 SNHLY and CDR2 FYNNEI. The V and J ends lost 6 bases and 12 bases respectively, with 18 bases between them. The CDR3 loop reads CASSLGRGMDQYF. CDR3 nucleotide sequence: TGTGCCAGCAGCCTGGGCAGGGGTATGGATCAGTACTTC.

The chain couples TRBV5-5 to TRBJ1-2, with D hard to call. Germline lookup yields CDR1 SGHKS and CDR2 YYEKEE (reference sequence). The CDR3 is 15 amino acids. The germline V and J ends were trimmed by 2 bases and 2 bases, with 13 bases remaining between them. This CDR3 is CASSFITSVNYGYTF. CDR3 nucleotides: TGTGCCAGCAGCTTTATCACTTCGGTGAACTATGGCTACACCTTC.

The V and J genes are TRBV14 and TRBJ1-1; D is unresolved. The CDR3 is 14 residues long. Germline CDR1 SGHDN, CDR2 FVKESK. V was cut by 0 bases and J by 4 bases, with 9 bases left in between. CDR3 DNA sequence: TGTGCCAGCAGCCAAGAGAGGGCGGTCACTGAAGCTTTCTTT. Translating it yields CASSQERAVTEAFF.

The CDR3 is CASSFLRTGPTDTQYF. In DNA form, the CDR3 reads TGTGCCAGCAGTTTCCTTAGGACAGGGCCCACAGATACGCAGTATTTT. The chain carries TRBV27 and TRBJ2-3, with 8 bases fitting TRBD1. The CDR3 runs to 16 residues. The ends lost 3 bases at V and 2 bases at J; junction bases unmatched: 7. Germline loops: CDR1 MNHEY, CDR2 SMNVEV (reference sequence).

This clonotype has a single count. The gene calls are TRBV25-1 and TRBJ1-1; 7 bases are a match to TRBD1. This CDR3 comprises 14 residues. Germline V gene data show CDR1 as MGHDK and CDR2 as SYGVNS. The junction had 5 bases not matched to a gene; V was cut back by 6 bases and J by 1 base. CDR3 sequence: CASRKPGGNTEAFF. CDR3 in DNA: TGTGCCAGCAGGAAACCAGGGGGGAACACTGAAGCTTTCTTT.

This clonotype has a single count. The V call is TRBV25-1, the J call TRBJ2-3; possible D gene TRBD2, 6 bases. The germline V gene has CDR1 MGHDK and CDR2 SYGVNS. The V and J ends lost 4 bases and 1 base respectively, with 15 bases between them. The CDR3 extends over 16 amino acids. DNA for the CDR3: TGTGCCAGCAGTGGCCCCGGGACTGTACGCACAGATACGCAGTATTTT. This encodes CASSGPGTVRTDTQYF. Full variable domain (remainder filled in from reference TRBV25-1 and TRBJ2-3): EADIYQTPRYLVIGTGKKITLECSQTMGHDKMYWYQQDPGMELHLIHYSYGVNSTEKGDLSSESTVSRIRTEHFPLTLESARPSHTSQYLCASSGPGTVRTDTQYFGPGTRLTVL.